The clone carrying this T cell receptor (beta chain) was counted only a few times. This sample is part of a study of blood T cells in healthy people across ages. A sample-barcoded 5' primer and a J-beta primer mix were used in a second PCR of roughly 6 to 12 cycles. TCRdb independently ran MiXCR on the 5' RACE reads; one entry per CDR3 protein. The sample has 600,000 to 1,000,000 distinct CDR3 sequences, just under 25% seen once. These data were also reused for a study on T cells of mothers and their children.

The origin of this receptor is a boy between 10 and 17 years old in good health. Material: blood.

The CDR3 spells CASSLLGGSSYEQYF. The CDR3 nucleotides read TGTGCCAGCAGCTTATTGGGCGGGAGCTCCTACGAGCAGTACTTC. This sequence joins TRBV7-2 and TRBJ2-7, with TRBD2 matching over 7 bases. Germline CDR1 reads SGHTA; CDR2 reads FQGNSA. The CDR3 sequence is 15 residues long. Losses at the gene ends were 2 bases for V and 0 bases for J; bases not matched to a gene: 4. Full variable domain (remainder filled in from reference TRBV7-2 and TRBJ2-7): GAGVSQSPSNKVTEKGKDVELRCDPISGHTALYWYRQSLGQGLEFLIYFQGNSAPDKSGLPSDRFSAERTGGSVSTLTIQRTQQEDSAVYLCASSLLGGSSYEQYFGPGTRLTVT.